Listed below are T cell receptor beta chains from one sample, sequenced in a study of CD8 T cells in Susac syndrome. TCRdb called the immunoSEQ multiplex PCR reads again in MiXCR, with one record for every CDR3 protein. The profile shows more than 95,000 distinct CDR3 sequences, 90% to 95% of them singletons. Sequenced: CD8+ T cells from PBMCs. The receptors were gathered from a human donor with multiple sclerosis. The CDR3 runs from the conserved cysteine through the conserved F or W. The D gene is left open where the match is weak. A row's size may be missing; if present it is once, few, many or a size class.

j_gene: TRBJ2-2
d_gene: .
abundance: .
v_gene: TRBV29-1
CDR3nt: TGCAGCGTTGAAGGGGGCTGGGGTAACACCGGGGAGCTGTTTTTT
CDR3aa: CSVEGGWGNTGELFF

j_gene: TRBJ2-7
d_gene: .
abundance: .
v_gene: TRBV13
CDR3nt: TGTGCCAGCAGCTTAGGCCCGGGGGACGAGCAGTACTTC
CDR3aa: CASSLGPGDEQYF

j_gene: TRBJ2-3
d_gene: TRBD1
abundance: .
v_gene: TRBV12-3/TRBV12-4
CDR3nt: TGTGCCAGCAAACGCCCAGGACAGGGACCCACAGATACGCAGTATTTT
CDR3aa: CASKRPGQGPTDTQYF

j_gene: TRBJ2-1
d_gene: .
abundance: .
v_gene: TRBV6-5
CDR3nt: TGTGCCAGCAGTACCCGATTACAGCGGGTCTCCTACAATGAGCAGTTCTTC
CDR3aa: CASSTRLQRVSYNEQFF

j_gene: TRBJ2-7
d_gene: TRBD1
abundance: once
v_gene: TRBV15
CDR3nt: TGTGCCACCAGCCCCCTGACCGGGACAGGGTTATACGAGCAGTACTTC
CDR3aa: CATSPLTGTGLYEQYF

j_gene: TRBJ2-1
d_gene: .
abundance: .
v_gene: TRBV9
CDR3nt: TGTGCCAGCAGCGTAGCGGGGCAGGGAAACTACAATGAGCAGTTCTTC
CDR3aa: CASSVAGQGNYNEQFF

j_gene: TRBJ1-2
d_gene: TRBD1
abundance: .
v_gene: TRBV5-6
CDR3nt: TGTGCCAGCAGCACTACAGGGGATGGCTACACCTTC
CDR3aa: CASSTTGDGYTF

j_gene: TRBJ2-1
d_gene: TRBD1
abundance: once
v_gene: TRBV7-8
CDR3nt: TGTGCCAGCAGCTCTCGTACGGACAGGAGTCCCAAGAGCTCCTACAATGAGCAGTTCTTC
CDR3aa: CASSSRTDRSPKSSYNEQFF

j_gene: TRBJ2-2
d_gene: .
abundance: .
v_gene: TRBV5-1
CDR3nt: TGCGCCAGCAGCGCTTCCCTAACCCGGCCCGGGGAGCTGTTTTTT
CDR3aa: CASSASLTRPGELFF

j_gene: TRBJ1-5
d_gene: TRBD1
abundance: .
v_gene: TRBV9
CDR3nt: TGTGCCAGCAGCGAGGCGACAGGGGACAATCAGCCCCAGCATTTT
CDR3aa: CASSEATGDNQPQHF

j_gene: TRBJ1-1
d_gene: .
abundance: .
v_gene: TRBV14
CDR3nt: TGTGCCAGCACCCCAGGTGGGAACACTGAAGCTTTCTTT
CDR3aa: CASTPGGNTEAFF

j_gene: TRBJ1-4
d_gene: .
abundance: .
v_gene: TRBV28
CDR3nt: TGTGCCAGCAGTTTATGGGGCGAAAAACTGTTTTTT
CDR3aa: CASSLWGEKLFF

j_gene: TRBJ1-2
d_gene: .
abundance: .
v_gene: TRBV7-9
CDR3nt: TGTGCCAGCAGCCCCCCGACAGGATCTGGCTACACCTTC
CDR3aa: CASSPPTGSGYTF

j_gene: TRBJ2-1
d_gene: .
abundance: .
v_gene: TRBV5-6
CDR3nt: TGTGCCAGCAGCTTGATTAATGAGCAGTTCTTC
CDR3aa: CASSLINEQFF

j_gene: TRBJ2-1
d_gene: .
abundance: .
v_gene: TRBV29-1
CDR3nt: TGCAGCGTTGAACTGTTGACGGCGTACAATGAGCAGTTCTTC
CDR3aa: CSVELLTAYNEQFF

j_gene: TRBJ2-1
d_gene: .
abundance: .
v_gene: TRBV7-9
CDR3nt: TGTGCCAGCAGCTTAGATAGGGGACATTCCAATGAGCAGTTCTTC
CDR3aa: CASSLDRGHSNEQFF

j_gene: TRBJ2-1
d_gene: .
abundance: .
v_gene: TRBV27
CDR3nt: TGTGCCAGCAGTTTGTTAGCGACTAACTACAATGAGCAGTTCTTC
CDR3aa: CASSLLATNYNEQFF

j_gene: TRBJ2-4
d_gene: TRBD2
abundance: .
v_gene: TRBV9
CDR3nt: TGTGCCAGCAGCTCAATAGCGGGGGGGTCCATTCAGTACTTC
CDR3aa: CASSSIAGGSIQYF

j_gene: TRBJ1-3
d_gene: TRBD1
abundance: .
v_gene: TRBV3-1
CDR3nt: TGTGCCAGCAGCCAAGGACAGGGGTACACCATATATTTT
CDR3aa: CASSQGQGYTIYF

j_gene: TRBJ2-1
d_gene: TRBD2
abundance: .
v_gene: TRBV9
CDR3nt: TGTGCCAGCAGCGCCCCACTAGCGGGGGTATACAATGAGCAGTTCTTC
CDR3aa: CASSAPLAGVYNEQFF

j_gene: TRBJ1-1
d_gene: TRBD1
abundance: .
v_gene: TRBV5-4
CDR3nt: TGTGCCAGCAGATTGACAGGGGGCGCTTTGACTGAAGCTTTCTTT
CDR3aa: CASRLTGGALTEAFF

j_gene: TRBJ1-1
d_gene: .
abundance: .
v_gene: TRBV27
CDR3nt: TGTGCCAGCAGTTTAGGGTTCCAAGCTTTCTTT
CDR3aa: CASSLGFQAFF

j_gene: TRBJ2-1
d_gene: TRBD1
abundance: .
v_gene: TRBV2
CDR3nt: TGTGCCAGCAGACGACAGGGGGCGAACAATGAGCAGTTCTTC
CDR3aa: CASRRQGANNEQFF

j_gene: TRBJ1-4
d_gene: TRBD1
abundance: .
v_gene: TRBV4-2
CDR3nt: TGTGCCAGCAGCCACGGGACAGGCCTTAATGAAAAACTGTTTTTT
CDR3aa: CASSHGTGLNEKLFF

j_gene: TRBJ1-1
d_gene: .
abundance: .
v_gene: TRBV27
CDR3nt: TGTGCCAGCAGTTTACGAGGAGTCAACACTGAAGCTTTCTTT
CDR3aa: CASSLRGVNTEAFF

j_gene: TRBJ1-2
d_gene: .
abundance: .
v_gene: TRBV4-2
CDR3nt: TGTGCCAGCAGCCAACAACCCGACAGGTTTAACTATGGCTACACCTTC
CDR3aa: CASSQQPDRFNYGYTF